This T cell receptor beta chain was documented in a study of regulatory T cells in long-lasting Graves disease (dated by TCRdb to the early 2020s). For the wider study: Antithyroid drugs had been taken for less than 3 months by newly diagnosed Graves' disease patients. The study was registered as a clinical trial and conducted in China. A total of 35 or so samples were covered by TCR sequencing, comprising roughly 13 persistent and about 20 newly diagnosed Graves' disease patients. Patients with persistent Graves' disease were compared with patients with newly diagnosed Graves' disease using TCR sequencing and RNA sequencing of peripheral blood.

The full study reports these points: Compared with newly diagnosed patients, persistent Graves' disease patients had lower TCR Shannon entropy and fewer highly expanded clones, which suggests clonal expansion. Only the TCR beta chain was sequenced and analyzed. Only peripheral blood was studied, because thyroid tissue, the primary lesion, was inaccessible. As a limitation, the authors acknowledged that the small sample size may reduce accuracy. Patients with persistent disease shared more public clonotypes (around 3,000) than newly diagnosed patients did (more than 900).

Preparation of the library involved multiplex PCR. The listed sequencing device is Illumina HiSeq 4000. iRepertoire HTBI primers and Arm-PCR amplification of CDR3 regions were used to construct TCR beta libraries. Before sequencing, the PCR products went through gel purification. From the authors' description of their analysis: Gene usage analysis of CDR3 amino acid clonotypes used the approximately 56 TRBV and more than 13 TRBJ segments found across samples. Filtered high-quality paired reads were merged into contigs using COPE and FqMerger. Contigs were aligned with BLAST to IMGT TRBV, TRBD and TRBJ reference genes, and CDR3 was defined per IMGT. Any clonotype with a frequency above 0.1% was counted as a highly expanded clone. Repertoire diversity was measured by Shannon entropy, and V-J evenness by the Gini coefficient. A clonotype found in more than one individual was treated as public. TCRdb reran the public reads through fastp at Q25 and MiXCR, keeping productive beta chains. CDR3 protein duplicates are merged, each entry listing the most common genes and DNA. The V and J calls reflect TCRdb's pipeline rather than the authors' work. The sample profile shows under 250,000 distinct CDR3 sequences; approximately 18% of them were found once. The top ten clonotypes cover approximately 10% of the sample.

Interpreted using the paper, the time point label stands for: newly diagnosed GD, antithyroid drugs for less than 3 months. RNA was extracted from PBMCs in TRIzol for both TCR sequencing and RNA sequencing. The diagnosis of Graves' disease was made according to American Thyroid Association guidelines. Patients were recruited from an endocrinology department in Xi'an, China. From each patient, around 9.3 milliliters of peripheral blood was collected into an EDTA anticoagulant tube. Ficoll Paque Plus density gradient separation was used to isolate PBMCs, and no further T cell sorting was performed. An Agilent 2100 Bioanalyzer and agarose gel were used to assess RNA quality, and a NanoDrop 2000 was used to measure RNA concentration. A remark on this clonotype: The antigen this receptor binds is unknown. The input lacks base qualities; no much larger clone sits a single base away.

The sample also formed part of further work on T cells in Graves' hyperthyroidism and ophthalmopathy. As that second study puts it: A patient counted as having stable Graves' hyperthyroidism if no progression to ophthalmopathy occurred over 18 months of follow-up. Hyperthyroidism patients were aged 18 to 65 years and newly diagnosed, with disease duration of less than 2 months. Any patient with an uncontrolled infection, another autoimmune disease, pregnancy or lactation was excluded. Clinical symptoms, serum thyroxine and TRAb, thyroid ultrasound, and orbital computed tomography formed the basis for the diagnoses. A first-round RT-PCR of the TCR CDR3 used the HTBI primer set with the Qiagen OneStep RT-PCR kit. Most expanded thyroid clonotypes (frequency above 0.001) were also found in blood, which suggests that blood repertoires may mirror thyroid immune responses. A model built on a 13 V-J signature distinguished ophthalmopathy from stable hyperthyroidism, reaching about 89% sensitivity and approximately 83% specificity in cross-validation and 80%/75% in testing. In validation, the model predicted progression to ophthalmopathy a median of roughly 6.5 months before onset, with over 60% sensitivity and 72.22% specificity. A discovery cohort of about 100 patients, approximately 45 with Graves' ophthalmopathy and under 60 with stable Graves' hyperthyroidism, was used to find distinguishing TCR V-J signatures. An independent validation cohort of around 19 hyperthyroidism patients and approximately 16 patients who later progressed to ophthalmopathy tested prospective prediction of ophthalmopathy. The 100 discovery patients were randomly split 7:3 into training and test sets. In addition, the study compared T-cell repertoires in thyroid tissue and in blood from five to seven Graves' hyperthyroidism patients. After sampling, hyperthyroidism patients received methimazole starting at 30 mg daily, and ophthalmopathy patients received high-dose intravenous methylprednisolone. The libraries were constructed in a second round of multiplex PCR and then size-selected and purified. Sequencing of the libraries was done on an Illumina HiSeq2000 using paired-end 100 bp reads. SOAPnuke was used to process the raw data, throwing out any read that contained adapters or uncalled bases, had a mean Phred below 15, or lacked an exact constant-primer or identifier match. COPE v1.2.5 was used to merge the high-quality paired reads, and each unique nucleotide sequence was defined as a clonotype. MiTCR v1.1 was used to align clonotypes to the IMGT TRBV, TRBD and TRBJ reference segments. Only V-J combinations with frequency above 0.0001, covering approximately 99% of repertoires, were analysed. A TCS score was defined as the ratio between F50 (clonal expansion) and ExV (chaos), using BLOSUM62-based TCRdist between CDR3 peptides within each V-J. Welch's t-statistics and random forest reduced 500 to 650 V-J features to about 12, which were used in a naive Bayes classifier (R e1071). Sample size was not statistically predetermined, and investigators were not blinded to group allocation. The paper reports TCR Vbeta CDR3 sequencing of 130 to 150 peripheral blood samples: around 45 ophthalmopathy, around 80 hyperthyroidism and around 17 progressor patients.

The sequence came from a woman aged 25 to 39 with Graves disease. Donor details come from another sample of the same person, matched by shared clones. The starting material was peripheral blood mononuclear cells (PBMCs), obtained at new diagnosis, from a patient treated with antithyroid drugs.

The CDR3: CASSLRPITNEKLFF. Here is the DNA: TGTGCCAGCTCCCTGAGACCTATAACTAATGAAAAACTGTTTTTT. The V and J genes are TRBV18 and TRBJ1-4; the D gene identity is not certain. The junction carries 12 bases between V and J, which are trimmed by 6 bases and 1 base respectively. According to the germline V gene, CDR1 reads KGHSH and CDR2 reads LQKENI. From the cysteine up to the phenylalanine, the CDR3 has a length of 15 residues. Just the 45-base CDR3 DNA is kept, in frame starting at base 1.